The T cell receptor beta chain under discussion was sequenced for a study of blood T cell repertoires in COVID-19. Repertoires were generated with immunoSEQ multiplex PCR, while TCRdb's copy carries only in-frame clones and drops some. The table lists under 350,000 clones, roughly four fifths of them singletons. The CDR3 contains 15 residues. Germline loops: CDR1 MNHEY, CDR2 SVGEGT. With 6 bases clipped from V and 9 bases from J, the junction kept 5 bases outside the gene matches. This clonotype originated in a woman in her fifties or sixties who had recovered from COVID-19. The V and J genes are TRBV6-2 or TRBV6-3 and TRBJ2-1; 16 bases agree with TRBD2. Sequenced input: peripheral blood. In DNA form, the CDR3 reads TGTGCCAGCAGCAAGGGACTAGCGGGAGGGGGTGAGCAGTTCTTC. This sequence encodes CASSKGLAGGGEQFF.